The 17 T cell receptor beta chains below come from one sample, sequenced in a study of PD-1 blockade in classical Hodgkin lymphoma. Time point here: cycle 4 day 1 (C4D1), after less than 7 weeks of nivolumab. Each of the patients experienced relapse following autologous stem cell transplantation, and their brentuximab vedotin exposure differed. The authors purified CD4+ T cells from thawed PBMCs by magnetic negative selection. Only in-frame clones appear in the TCRdb table, and some are missing; sequencing was by immunoSEQ multiplex PCR. The table lists around 18,000 clones, around 79% of them singletons, with 2% to 2.5% in the top ten. This material consisted of CD4+ T cells from blood, taken before the fourth cycle of nivolumab. The receptors derive from a human donor with classical Hodgkin lymphoma.

This chain uses TRBV7-9 with TRBJ2-1; the match to TRBD2 covers 11 bases. The V gene's germline CDR1 is SEHNR and CDR2 FQNEAQ (reference sequence). Losses at the gene ends were 7 bases for V and 8 bases for J; bases not matched to a gene: 10. This CDR3 is 15 amino acids long. This CDR3 reads CASTTLAGADYEQFF. CDR3 in DNA: TGTGCCAGCACCACACTAGCGGGAGCTGACTATGAGCAGTTCTTC.

The CDR3 nucleotides read TGTGCCAGCAGTGAAGCGAAGCACTCACCCCTCCACTTT. Amino acids: CASSEAKHSPLHF. The V gene is TRBV6-1, the J gene TRBJ1-6; D remains unclear. CDR1 and CDR2 from the germline V gene are MNHNS and SASEGT. Trimming cost V 0 bases and J 10 bases, with 7 bases left between them. The CDR3 is 13 residues long.

This chain links TRBV7-9 with TRBJ1-1; no firm D call. This CDR3 has 17 amino acids. CDR1 and CDR2 (germline): SEHNR, FQNEAQ (reference sequence). Trimming took off 5 bases at V and 1 base at J, with 20 bases between the two ends. The CDR3 DNA is TGTGCCAGCAGCCTCAACGGATGGGGTCTGGAGAACACTGAAGCTTTCTTT. Amino acid sequence: CASSLNGWGLENTEAFF.

In the case of this clone: Sequence at one end of the junction differs from germline and may be a read error. V gene TRBV7-9 combines with J gene TRBJ2-3; 8 positions agree with TRBD1. Per the germline V gene, CDR1 is SEHNR and CDR2 is FQNEAQ (reference sequence). The CDR3 is made up of 13 amino acids. DNA for the CDR3: TGTGCCAGCAGCTCAAAATGGCCGGACAGGGATCATTTT. Translated, it gives CASSSKWPDRDHF.

The CDR3 DNA follows: TGTGCCAGCAGCTTAGAAGGGGGGACCCAGTACTTC. It specifies CASSLEGGTQYF. The gene calls are TRBV7-2 and TRBJ2-5; perhaps TRBD1 as D (6 bases). The CDR3 consists of 12 residues. The V gene lost 1 base and the J gene lost 7 bases, with 7 bases spanning the gap. Germline CDR1 SGHTA, CDR2 FQGNSA.

The chain recombines TRBV6-6 with TRBJ1-2, with 7 bases that match TRBD1. The CDR3 covers 13 residues. J gave up 2 bases and V 10 bases, and 7 bases lay outside the gene matches. The germline V gene encodes CDR1 MNHNY and CDR2 SVGAGI (reference sequence). CDR3 in DNA: TGTGCCATAGGCCCGGGACAGAACTATGGCTACACCTTC. It translates to CAIGPGQNYGYTF.

The chain recombines TRBV7-6 with TRBJ2-7, with 10 bases that match TRBD1. CDR1 is SGHVS, CDR2 FNYEAQ, per germline. The CDR3 has 16 residues. V lost 0 bases, J lost 9 bases, and 11 bases stayed unmatched. The CDR3 region has the DNA TGTGCCAGCAGCTTAGCCTCCGGGACAGGGGTACTCGGGCAGTACTTC. As protein: CASSLASGTGVLGQYF.

The chain carries TRBV30 and TRBJ2-1, with D tentatively TRBD2 (5 bases). Germline assignment: CDR1 GTSNPN and CDR2 SVGIG (reference sequence). Trimming stripped 1 base from V and 1 base from J, with 8 bases between. CDR3 length equals 14 residues. CDR3 loop: CAWSGTSSYNEQFF. The CDR3 DNA sequence: TGTGCCTGGAGTGGGACTTCGTCCTACAATGAGCAGTTCTTC.

V and J are TRBV9 and TRBJ1-3; D call uncertain. This CDR3 has 14 residues. Deletions cut 2 bases from V and 3 bases from J, with 9 bases between. Germline CDR1 is SGDLS and CDR2 is YYNGEE. The CDR3 bases are TGTGCCAGCAGCGTTCGGTCGCATGGAAACACCATATATTTT. This translates into CASSVRSHGNTIYF.

The chain has TRBV7-2 and TRBJ1-1, with a possible D match to TRBD1 (5 bases). V was shortened by 7 bases and J by 5 bases, with 14 bases between the two germline ends. CDR1 is SGHTA, CDR2 FQGNSA, per germline. There are 13 residues in the CDR3. The CDR3 spells CASKRVGDTEAFF. The CDR3 DNA follows: TGTGCCAGCAAGAGAGTAGGGGATACTGAAGCTTTCTTT.

CDR3 region: CASSLGQGAGNTIYF. Written as DNA, the CDR3 is TGTGCCAGCAGCTTGGGGCAGGGGGCTGGAAACACCATATATTTT. The chain is built from TRBV4-2 and TRBJ1-3; 7 bases map to TRBD1. After removal of 5 bases from V and 2 bases from J, the junction contained 6 bases not matched to a gene. Germline V gives CDR1 LGHNA, CDR2 YNFKEQ. The CDR3 contains 15 residues.

This chain joins TRBV5-1 and TRBJ1-6; D not resolved. The germline V gene encodes CDR1 SGHRS and CDR2 YFSETQ. The CDR3 has 13 amino acids. Trimming pared 0 bases from V and 11 bases from J, leaving 9 bases between. CDR3: CASSLASEPPLHF. The DNA for the CDR3 is TGCGCCAGCAGCTTGGCCTCGGAGCCACCCCTCCACTTT.

The chain is built from TRBV19 and TRBJ2-1; D gene ambiguous. Germline V gene lookup returns CDR1 LNHDA and CDR2 SQIVND (reference sequence). V lost 6 bases, J lost 6 bases, and 12 bases lay in between. The CDR3 has 13 residues. In DNA, the CDR3 is TGTGCCAGTAGCCCCACCTACTTCAATGAGCAGTTCTTC. It is translated as CASSPTYFNEQFF.

The chain has TRBV19 and TRBJ1-5, with a weak D call TRBD1 (6 bases). V shed 5 bases and J shed 7 bases, with 18 bases lying between them. Germline loops: CDR1 LNHDA, CDR2 SQIVND (reference sequence). CDR3 length: 15 amino acids. The CDR3 nucleotides are TGTGCCAGTAGTCTCAAGGGGGACGCGGAACAGCCCCAGCATTTT. Translated, it gives CASSLKGDAEQPQHF.

This rearrangement joins TRBV2 to TRBJ2-3; TRBD2 matches 9 bases. V shed 5 bases, J shed 4 bases, and the junction held 10 bases outside the gene matches. The CDR3 has 16 amino acids. Germline CDR1 is SNHLY and CDR2 is FYNNEI. Here the CDR3 DNA reads TGTGCCAGCAGTTTCAGTAGCGGGAGAGGCGCAGATACGCAGTATTTT. The encoded protein is CASSFSSGRGADTQYF.

This clone has a handful of counts. The chain carries TRBV2 and TRBJ2-3; 13 positions agree with TRBD2. The CDR3 has 18 residues. Losses at the gene ends were 6 bases for V and 2 bases for J; bases not matched to a gene: 11. CDR1 and CDR2 (germline): SNHLY, FYNNEI. CDR3 protein: CASSGTSGALIVTDTQYF. DNA of the CDR3: TGTGCCAGCAGCGGGACTAGCGGGGCCCTAATCGTCACAGATACGCAGTATTTT.

The chain combines TRBV7-2 with TRBJ1-2, with D possibly matching TRBD1 (6 bases). Germline assignment: CDR1 SGHTA and CDR2 FQGNSA. The ends were cut back, 5 bases at V and 8 bases at J, with 21 bases in the middle. This CDR3 spans 15 amino acids. The CDR3 spells CASSDINRVSYGYTF. DNA of the CDR3: TGTGCCAGCAGCGACATTAACAGGGTATCTTACGGCTACACCTTC.